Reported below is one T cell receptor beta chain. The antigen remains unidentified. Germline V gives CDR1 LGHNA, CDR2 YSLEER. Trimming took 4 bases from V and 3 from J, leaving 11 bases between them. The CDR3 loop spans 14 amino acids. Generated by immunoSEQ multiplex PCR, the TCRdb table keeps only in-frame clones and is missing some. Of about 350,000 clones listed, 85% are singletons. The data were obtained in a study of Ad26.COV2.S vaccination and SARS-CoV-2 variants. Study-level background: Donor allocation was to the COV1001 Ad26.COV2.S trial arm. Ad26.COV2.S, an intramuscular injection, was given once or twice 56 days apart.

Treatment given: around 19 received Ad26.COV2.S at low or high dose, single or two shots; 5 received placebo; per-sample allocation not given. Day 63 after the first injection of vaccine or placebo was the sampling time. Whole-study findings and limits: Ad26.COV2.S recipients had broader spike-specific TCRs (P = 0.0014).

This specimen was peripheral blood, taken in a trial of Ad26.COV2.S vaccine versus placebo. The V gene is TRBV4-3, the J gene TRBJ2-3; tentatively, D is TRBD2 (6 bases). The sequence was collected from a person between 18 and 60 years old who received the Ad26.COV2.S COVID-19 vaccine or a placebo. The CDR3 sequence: CASSPGVVTDTQYF. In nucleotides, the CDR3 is TGCGCCAGCAGCCCGGGGGTGGTGACAGATACGCAGTATTTT.